This T cell receptor beta chain appears in the sequencing data of a study of shared clonotypes between healthy human individuals. General study results and limits: Rarefaction analysis demonstrated incomplete sorted-subset sequencing notwithstanding large depth. Naive CD4 clonotype sharing across four donors was 4% to 5%.

Turning to this clone: Its specificity is unknown.

TCRdb's table, derived via immunoSEQ multiplex PCR, lists solely in-frame clones and lacks some. The sample consists of about 590,000 clones, around 95% of them appearing once. Naive-designated CD8 cells lacked CD45RO, were positively enriched for CCR7, and omitted terminally differentiated effector memory CD45RA+ cells. Germline V gives CDR1 LNHDA, CDR2 SQIVND (reference sequence). There are 22 residues in the CDR3. V dropped 3 bases and J dropped 0; count of bases not matched to a gene: 20. The source material was naive CD8+ T cells sorted from blood. This sequence was found in a woman in her twenties or thirties in good health. The genes are TRBV19 and TRBJ2-3, with TRBD1 identical over 11 bases. The CDR3 loop is CASSIGGGGQGDPSGSTDTQYF. The CDR3 nucleotides read TGTGCCAGTAGTATCGGCGGCGGGGGACAGGGGGACCCTAGCGGGAGCACAGATACGCAGTATTTT.